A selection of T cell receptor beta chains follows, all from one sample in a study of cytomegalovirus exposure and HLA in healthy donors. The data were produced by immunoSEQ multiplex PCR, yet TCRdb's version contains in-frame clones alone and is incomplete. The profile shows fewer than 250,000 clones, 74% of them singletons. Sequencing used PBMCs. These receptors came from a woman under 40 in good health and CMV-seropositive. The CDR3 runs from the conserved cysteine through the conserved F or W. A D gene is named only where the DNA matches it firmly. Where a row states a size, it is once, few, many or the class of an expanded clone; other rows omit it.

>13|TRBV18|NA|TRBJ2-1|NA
TGTGCCAGCTCACCACATAGCGAGGGTGAGCAGTTCTTC
CASSPHSEGEQFF
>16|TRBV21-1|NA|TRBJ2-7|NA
TGTGCCAGCAGCAAATTTCGGGGACAGGGAATGGGCGAGCAGTACTTC
CASSKFRGQGMGEQYF
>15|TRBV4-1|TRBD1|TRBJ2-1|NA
TGCGCCAGCAGCCCGCCGGGACAGGGCTACAATGAGCAGTTCTTC
CASSPPGQGYNEQFF
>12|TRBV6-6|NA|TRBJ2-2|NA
TGTGCCAGCAGCCTCAACACCGGGGAGCTGTTTTTT
CASSLNTGELFF
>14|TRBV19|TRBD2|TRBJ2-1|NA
TGTGCCAGCCGGGGGGGTTGGTCCTACAATGAGCAGTTCTTC
CASRGGWSYNEQFF
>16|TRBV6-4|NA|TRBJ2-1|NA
TGTGCCAGCAGTGACTCCCAGCGGACCCCCTACAATGAGCAGTTCTTC
CASSDSQRTPYNEQFF
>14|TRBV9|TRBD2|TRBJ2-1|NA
TGTGCCAGCAGCGTCCGGACTAGCTCCAATGAGCAGTTCTTC
CASSVRTSSNEQFF
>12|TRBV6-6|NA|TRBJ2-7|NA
TGTGCCAGCAGTTACTCGTCCCGCGAGCAGTACTTC
CASSYSSREQYF
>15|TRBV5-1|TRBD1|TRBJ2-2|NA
TGCGCCAGCAGGGGACAGACGTCGCCCACCGGGGAGCTGTTTTTT
CASRGQTSPTGELFF
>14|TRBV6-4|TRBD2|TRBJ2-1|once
TGTGCAACCAAGGGACTAGCGGGGGGCAATGAGCAGTTCTTC
CATKGLAGGNEQFF
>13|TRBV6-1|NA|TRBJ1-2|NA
TGTGCCAGCGGTCGCAGGGCTAACTATGGCTACACCTTC
CASGRRANYGYTF
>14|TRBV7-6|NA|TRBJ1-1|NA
TGTGCCAGCAGCTTGGGGACTCTCGGCTCTGAAGCTTTCTTT
CASSLGTLGSEAFF
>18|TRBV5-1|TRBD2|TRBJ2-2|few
TGCGCCAGCAGCTTCGCCGGGACTAGCGGGAGGAACACCGGGGAGCTGTTTTTT
CASSFAGTSGRNTGELFF
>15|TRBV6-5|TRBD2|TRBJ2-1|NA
TGTGCCAGCAAAAGAGGACTAGTGGGAGCTAATGAGCAGTTCTTC
CASKRGLVGANEQFF
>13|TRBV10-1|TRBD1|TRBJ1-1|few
TGCGCCAGCACCGGACAGGGATGGACTGAAGCTTTCTTT
CASTGQGWTEAFF
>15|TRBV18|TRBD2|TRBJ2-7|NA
TGTGCCAGCTCACCACCGGCTAGCGGGACCCACGAGCAGTACTTC
CASSPPASGTHEQYF
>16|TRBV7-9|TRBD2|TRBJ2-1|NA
TGTTCCAGCATGGGGGGGCTAGCGGGAGTCCCCAATGAGCAGTTCTTC
CSSMGGLAGVPNEQFF
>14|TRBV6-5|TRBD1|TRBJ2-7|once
TGTGCCAGCAGTCTATCAGGGGGTGACTACGAGCAGTACTTC
CASSLSGGDYEQYF